This T cell receptor beta chain appears in the sequencing data of a study of read filtering for tumor transcriptome and immune sequencing. Study context: Among patients, 17 to 20 were male and more than 11 female, aged about 45 to 80 (mean about 66). R-ISS stage counts were fewer than ten for I, about 15 for II, six or seven for III.

The J segment lost 3 bases and the V segment lost 1 base, leaving 8 bases of the junction unmatched. CDR1 is SGHTA and CDR2 is FQGTGA in the germline V gene. The CDR3 runs 17 residues. This library used 300 to 450 ng RNA and molecular barcoded adaptors spanning alpha/delta and beta/gamma chains. TCRdb re-derived calls from the reads in MiXCR, one entry per CDR3 protein. The table lists roughly 90,000 distinct CDR3 sequences, roughly an eighth of them singletons, with around 14% in the top ten. Findings and limits, study-wide: Even smaller IR-seq throughput identified most shared clonotypes. Without single-read clonotypes, shared clonotype proportions correlated more between IR-seq and RNA-seq.

This clonotype was seen ten or more times. The antigen remains unidentified. The chain uses TRBV7-3 and TRBJ2-2; 7 bases fit TRBD2. The receptor was isolated from a donor at least 40 years old with multiple myeloma. What was sequenced was a population of CD138-negative cells sorted from bone marrow. The CDR3 region is CASSLMAGARYTGELFF. The CDR3 nucleotides read TGTGCCAGCAGCTTAATGGCGGGAGCGCGTTACACCGGGGAGCTGTTTTTT.